This T cell receptor (beta chain) was recovered during a study of cytotoxic CD8 clonotypes in ibrutinib-treated CLL. At the level of the study: Overall, some 25 responses were partial and 2 complete; following median roughly 70 months, 14 patients stayed remitted and approximately 12 progressed.

This clone has just one count. Its antigen is undetermined. V lost 1 base, J lost 6 bases, and 9 bases stayed unmatched. The CDR3 sequence is 16 residues long. CDR1 and CDR2 (germline): KGHSH, LQKENI. Study results and caveats: Clonality went up at ibrutinib response and then declined back toward baseline at progression. Starting clonality was above that of age-matched healthy donors and tracked circulating CD8+ T-cell counts.

Clones were read by immunoSEQ multiplex PCR, and TCRdb kept only the in-frame ones, dropping some. The sample lists tens of thousands of clones; 53% were seen once. The material was PBMCs, obtained after 12 months of ibrutinib treatment. This TCR was sampled from a human donor with chronic lymphocytic leukemia. The rearrangement joins TRBV18 to TRBJ1-5; TRBD1 matches 7 bases. This chain's CDR3 is CASSPLGRGSGQPQHF. The CDR3, as DNA: TGTGCCAGCTCACCACTCGGCAGGGGGTCGGGTCAGCCCCAGCATTTT. Full variable domain (rest looked up from reference TRBV18 and TRBJ1-5): NAGVMQNPRHLVRRRGQEARLRCSPMKGHSHVYWYRQLPEEGLKFMVYLQKENIIDESGMPKERFSAEFPKEGPSILRIQQVVRGDSAAYFCASSPLGRGSGQPQHFGDGTRLSIL.